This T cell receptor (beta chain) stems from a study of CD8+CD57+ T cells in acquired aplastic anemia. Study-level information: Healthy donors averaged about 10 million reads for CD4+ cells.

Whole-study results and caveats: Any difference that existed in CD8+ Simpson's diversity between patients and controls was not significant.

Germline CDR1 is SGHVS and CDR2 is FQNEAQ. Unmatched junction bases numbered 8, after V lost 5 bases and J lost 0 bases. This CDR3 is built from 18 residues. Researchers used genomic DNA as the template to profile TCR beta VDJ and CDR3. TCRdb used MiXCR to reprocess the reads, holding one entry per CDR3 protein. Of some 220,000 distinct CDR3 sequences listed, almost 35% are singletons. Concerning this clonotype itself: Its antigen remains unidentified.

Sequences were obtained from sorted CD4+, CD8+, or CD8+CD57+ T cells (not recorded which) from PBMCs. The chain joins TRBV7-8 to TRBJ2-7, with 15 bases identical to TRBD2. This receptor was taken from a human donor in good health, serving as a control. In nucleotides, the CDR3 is TGTGCCAGCAGCCCCCGGACTAGCGGGGGGGCCAGCTCCTACGAGCAGTACTTC. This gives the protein CASSPRTSGGASSYEQYF.